This T cell receptor (beta chain) derives from a study of control samples from healthy donors and cancer patients. Using immunoSEQ multiplex PCR, the repertoire was profiled, and TCRdb retains in-frame clones only, with some absent. The sample has 100,000 or so clones, approximately 89% seen once. The sequence was obtained from a woman under 40 in good health. Sequencing input: blood.

This CDR3 reads CASSGTSVYNEQFF. The DNA for the CDR3 is TGCGCCAGCAGCGGGACTAGCGTATACAATGAGCAGTTCTTC. The chain carries TRBV10-2 and TRBJ2-1, with TRBD2 matching 10 bases. Germline assignment: CDR1 WSHSY and CDR2 SAAADI. The CDR3 is 14 amino acids. V shed 6 bases, J shed 4 bases, and the junction held 3 bases outside the gene matches.